This T cell receptor (beta chain) was observed in a study of blood T cell repertoires in COVID-19. The overall study: The samples span acute and convalescent COVID-19 from the United States, Italy and Spain. PBMCs, B-cell-depleted T cells, or T cells provided the cDNA or gDNA that made up the material.

Original methodology: Researchers report that nucleated cell counts were estimated from reference gene primer amplification. The repertoire was sequenced with immunoSEQ multiplex PCR; TCRdb's copy has only in-frame clones and lacks some. For V, J and clone size, that table is used; D and trimming come from the DNA. The table shows about 300,000 clones, with approximately 82% occurring only once. The CDR3 sequence is 17 residues long. Germline CDR1 reads LNHDA; CDR2 reads SQIVND (reference sequence). Trimming took 5 bases from V and 7 from J; bases not matched to a gene: 12. Material: peripheral blood. This chain connects TRBV19 to TRBJ1-6, with TRBD1 matching over 9 bases. The clonotype was recovered from a woman aged 45 to 65 with acute or convalescent COVID-19. CDR3 in DNA: TGTGCCAGTAGTTCCCCTCCCGGGACAGGGAAAAATTCACCCCTCCACTTT. Translated: CASSSPPGTGKNSPLHF.